This T cell receptor beta chain stems from a study of cytomegalovirus exposure and HLA in healthy donors. Study as a whole: The same platform was used for the 90 to 150 validation repertoires as for the approximately 730 first-cohort repertoires, as reported in a later analysis.

Sequencing used immunoSEQ multiplex PCR; TCRdb keeps in-frame clones, though not all of them. This sample has under 400,000 clones, with approximately 85% found just once. Study-wide points: The finding came from a later analysis; first-cohort TCR clusters tended to co-occur in the approximately 120 validation repertoires. A few CMV-associated chains proved CMV antigen-specific in vitro.

A word on this clone: The antigen is unknown.

CDR3 length equals 18 residues. V lost 2 bases, J lost 6 bases, and 23 bases lay in between. Germline V lookup: CDR1 SGHVS, CDR2 FQNEAQ. The chain uses TRBV7-8 and TRBJ2-1, with D uncertain. The receptor comes from a man aged 25 to 40 in good health and CMV-seronegative. The specimen sequenced was PBMCs. The CDR3 here is CASSLSVKTRQMGNEQFF. CDR3 in DNA: TGTGCCAGCAGCTTAAGTGTGAAGACCCGACAAATGGGCAATGAGCAGTTCTTC.